These 20 T cell receptor beta chains share one sample of origin, sequenced in a study of Ad26.COV2.S vaccination and SARS-CoV-2 variants. TCRdb's copy holds only in-frame clones and misses some; the assay was immunoSEQ multiplex PCR. In the table there are roughly 400,000 clones, about 90% of which are singletons. Treatment defined: 15 to 20 received Ad26.COV2.S at low or high dose, single or two shots; roughly five received placebo; per-sample allocation not given. Repertoires come from day 63 after the first vaccine or placebo injection. Sequenced material: peripheral blood, taken in a trial of Ad26.COV2.S vaccine versus placebo. The receptor source for this set is a person aged 18-65 years who received the Ad26.COV2.S COVID-19 vaccine or a placebo.

The chain carries TRBV4-3 and TRBJ1-5; D is unclear. Between the trimmed V and J ends, which lost 0 bases and 5 bases, there was a span of 5 bases. CDR1 and CDR2 (germline): LGHNA, YSLEER. CDR3 length: 13 amino acids. The CDR3 sequence is CASSQDWDQPQHF. DNA of the CDR3: TGCGCCAGCAGCCAAGATTGGGATCAGCCCCAGCATTTT.

This chain joins TRBV5-1 and TRBJ1-1, with no clear D. V was pared by 4 bases and J by 4 bases, with 14 bases between. CDR1 SGHRS and CDR2 YFSETQ come from the germline V gene. This CDR3 contains 14 residues. This chain's CDR3 is CASSPATDSTEAFF. CDR3 DNA sequence: TGCGCCAGCAGCCCGGCGACGGATTCCACTGAAGCTTTCTTT.

The chain employs TRBV6-5 and TRBJ2-7, with D maybe TRBD2 (5 bases). Germline-derived CDR1 and CDR2 are MNHEY and SVGAGI. The CDR3 covers 13 residues. Deletions cut 0 bases from V and 4 bases from J, with 7 bases between. The CDR3 here is CASSYSAGYEQYF. Here the CDR3 DNA reads TGTGCCAGCAGTTACTCGGCGGGTTACGAGCAGTACTTC.

V gene TRBV7-8 combines with J gene TRBJ2-7, with D possibly TRBD1 on 5 matching bases. Trimming pared 6 bases from V and 5 bases from J, leaving 26 bases between. CDR3 length equals 17 residues. CDR1 is SGHVS and CDR2 is FQNEAQ in the germline V gene. The CDR3 bases are TGTGCCAGCAGGCAGGTGGGGTTCAGAGACAGCTGGGACGAGCAGTACTTC. It codes for CASRQVGFRDSWDEQYF.

This clone was detected a few times. This rearrangement joins TRBV19 to TRBJ2-7, with a possible D match to TRBD1 (7 bases). This CDR3 is built from 14 residues. Trimming cost V 6 bases and J 3 bases, with 15 bases left between them. Germline V CDR1 and CDR2: LNHDA, SQIVND (reference sequence). This CDR3 is CASSNRQGGYEQYF. CDR3 coding DNA: TGTGCCAGTAGCAACCGTCAGGGGGGCTACGAGCAGTACTTC.

The V call is TRBV28, the J call TRBJ2-5, with TRBD1 matching over 7 bases. Germline CDR1 reads MDHEN; CDR2 reads SYDVKM. Losses at the gene ends were 6 bases for V and 5 bases for J; bases not matched to a gene: 18. This CDR3 is 17 amino acids long. CDR3 region: CASRTITPDRVDETQYF. The CDR3 DNA reads as TGTGCCAGCAGAACCATAACCCCCGACAGGGTAGATGAGACCCAGTACTTC. Combining the CDR3 with reference TRBV28 and TRBJ2-5 gives the whole variable domain DVKVTQSSRYLVKRTGEKVFLECVQDMDHENMFWYRQDPGLGLRLIYFSYDVKMKEKGDIPEGYSVSREKKERFSLILESASTNQTSMYLCASRTITPDRVDETQYFGPGTRLLVL.

The chain recombines TRBV25-1 with TRBJ2-4; TRBD2 is a possible D gene (7 bases). The ends were cut back, 10 bases at V and 3 bases at J, with 19 bases in the middle. Germline V lookup: CDR1 MGHDK, CDR2 SYGVNS. CDR3 size: 15 residues. CDR3 protein: CATGGRRWGKNIQYF. The CDR3 DNA is TGTGCCACCGGGGGGCGGAGATGGGGCAAAAACATTCAGTACTTC. The whole variable domain, filled in from reference TRBV25-1 and TRBJ2-4, reads EADIYQTPRYLVIGTGKKITLECSQTMGHDKMYWYQQDPGMELHLIHYSYGVNSTEKGDLSSESTVSRIRTEHFPLTLESARPSHTSQYLCATGGRRWGKNIQYFGAGTRLSVL.

This clone occurred once. The chain has TRBV30 and TRBJ2-1, with 9 bases that match TRBD2. Germline CDR1 GTSNPN, CDR2 SVGIG (reference sequence). Unmatched junction bases numbered 14, after V lost 7 bases and J lost 4 bases. This CDR3 region has 16 residues. The CDR3 loop is CASDPGPSGDYNEQFF. The CDR3 bases are TGTGCCTCAGACCCGGGGCCTAGCGGGGATTACAATGAGCAGTTCTTC.

The V gene is TRBV7-9, the J gene TRBJ1-1; D is uncertain. Germline V lookup: CDR1 SEHNR, CDR2 FQNEAQ (reference sequence). Deletions cut 1 base from V and 8 bases from J, with 5 bases between. CDR3 size: 11 residues. The CDR3 sequence: CASSLEREAFF. In DNA form, the CDR3 reads TGTGCCAGCAGCTTAGAGAGGGAAGCTTTCTTT.

V gene TRBV28 combines with J gene TRBJ2-3; tentatively, D is TRBD1 (6 bases). This CDR3 has 14 amino acids. CDR1 and CDR2 (germline): MDHEN, SYDVKM. Between the trimmed V and J ends, which lost 3 bases and 1 base, there was a span of 8 bases. The CDR3 bases are TGTGCCAGCAGTTTGTACAGGGGCACAGATACGCAGTATTTT. This sequence encodes CASSLYRGTDTQYF. Combining the CDR3 with reference TRBV28 and TRBJ2-3 gives the whole variable domain DVKVTQSSRYLVKRTGEKVFLECVQDMDHENMFWYRQDPGLGLRLIYFSYDVKMKEKGDIPEGYSVSREKKERFSLILESASTNQTSMYLCASSLYRGTDTQYFGPGTRLTVL.

The genes are TRBV30 and TRBJ1-5; 7 bases are shared with TRBD1. Germline V CDR1 and CDR2: GTSNPN, SVGIG (reference sequence). V gave up 1 base and J gave up 2 bases; unmatched junction bases: 5. The CDR3 totals 15 residues. Here the CDR3 DNA reads TGTGCCTGGAGTGCGACAGGGATGCGCAATCAGCCCCAGCATTTT. Amino acids: CAWSATGMRNQPQHF.

The chain combines TRBV29-1 with TRBJ2-5; 8 bases agree with TRBD2. The CDR3 is made up of 15 amino acids. Germline CDR1 reads SQVTM; CDR2 reads ANQGSEA. Trimming removed 6 bases from V and 1 base from J; junction bases left unmatched: 10. Written as DNA, the CDR3 is TGCAGCGTATCCTCTCCCGGGGGGGCCCAAGAGACCCAGTACTTC. Translated: CSVSSPGGAQETQYF.

V usage is TRBV6-2 or TRBV6-3 and J usage is TRBJ1-6; D is perhaps TRBD1 (6 bases). The germline gives CDR1 MNHEY, CDR2 SVGEGT. V lost 5 bases to trimming and J lost 10 bases, with 12 bases between them. The CDR3 is made up of 13 amino acids. CDR3 sequence (DNA): TGTGCCAGCAGTCAGGGGTTGGTCTCACCCCTCCACTTT. It yields the protein CASSQGLVSPLHF.

This sequence joins TRBV5-6 and TRBJ2-1; no definite D call. Trimming took off 4 bases at V and 6 bases at J, with 8 bases between the two ends. This CDR3 is built from 12 residues. Germline V lookup: CDR1 SGHDT, CDR2 YYEEEE. The CDR3 sequence is CASSTASNEQFF. In DNA, the CDR3 is TGTGCCAGCAGCACCGCCTCCAATGAGCAGTTCTTC.

In its sample, this clone was seen once. The CDR3 reads CASSDQTPSGANVLTF. The DNA of the CDR3 is TGTGCCAGCAGTGACCAGACACCCTCTGGGGCCAACGTCCTGACTTTC. This sequence joins TRBV7-9 and TRBJ2-6; no reliable D call. This CDR3 region has 16 residues. Germline CDR1 reads SEHNR; CDR2 reads FQNEAQ (reference sequence). Trimming stripped 6 bases from V and 0 bases from J, with 12 bases between.

This chain joins TRBV27 and TRBJ2-5, with 9 nucleotides matching TRBD1. The germline V gene encodes CDR1 MNHEY and CDR2 SMNVEV (reference sequence). This CDR3 is built from 12 residues. V lost 7 bases and J lost 11; bases outside the gene matches: 8. For the CDR3, the DNA is TGTGCCAGCAAGGCCCGGGACAGGGATCAGTACTTC. Protein sequence: CASKARDRDQYF.

The genes are TRBV9 and TRBJ1-4; a possible D gene is TRBD1 (5 bases). CDR1 is SGDLS and CDR2 is YYNGEE in the germline V gene. V lost 6 bases and J lost 3, with 18 bases in between. This CDR3 has 16 residues. The CDR3 spells CASTQGRDWANEKLFF. The CDR3 nucleotides are TGTGCCAGCACGCAGGGCCGTGACTGGGCTAATGAAAAACTGTTTTTT.

V usage is TRBV28 and J usage is TRBJ1-2; tentative D call: TRBD1 (6 bases). CDR3 length equals 14 residues. With 2 bases removed from V and 6 bases from J, the gap between germline ends came to 13 bases. Germline CDR1 and CDR2: MDHEN and SYDVKM. CDR3 amino acids: CASSLTGKSDGYTF. For the CDR3, the DNA is TGTGCCAGCAGTTTAACAGGGAAGTCGGATGGCTACACCTTC.

The chain links TRBV6-6 to TRBJ1-1; D remains ambiguous. The germline CDR1 and CDR2 sequences are MNHNY and SVGAGI (reference sequence). Trimming pared 10 bases from V and 4 bases from J, leaving 13 bases between. This CDR3 has 12 amino acids. The CDR3 bases are TGTGCCACCCACGAGGGTAGCACTGAAGCTTTCTTT. It codes for CATHEGSTEAFF.

This clone occurred once. V is TRBV6-2 or TRBV6-3 and J is TRBJ1-4; weak D call: TRBD1 (5 bases). The CDR3 loop spans 15 amino acids. V was pared by 0 bases and J by 6 bases, with 11 bases between. Germline V lookup: CDR1 MNHEY, CDR2 SVGEGT. The DNA for the CDR3 is TGTGCCAGCAGTTACTCGACAAGGGGTGATGAAAAACTGTTTTTT. Translated: CASSYSTRGDEKLFF.